This passage covers 28 T cell receptor beta chains from one sample sequenced in a study of blood T cells in healthy people across ages. Next came a second PCR, run for about 7 to 12 cycles, which used a sample-barcoded 5' primer along with a J-beta primer mix. One entry per CDR3 protein results from TCRdb running MiXCR on the 5' RACE reads. The sample holds about 1,800,000 distinct CDR3 sequences, about 28% seen once. The sequenced sample consisted of blood. The receptors stem from a woman aged 25-40 years in good health.

This clonotype appeared many times. The rearrangement links TRBV12-3 or TRBV12-4 to TRBJ2-5, with D perhaps assigned TRBD1 or TRBD2 (5 bases each). V was trimmed by 6 bases and J by 5 bases, leaving 10 bases between them. This CDR3 region has 12 residues. The CDR3 is CASRLGAETQYF. The CDR3, as DNA: TGTGCCAGCAGACTAGGGGCGGAGACCCAGTACTTC.

This clonotype was seen a few times. The chain uses TRBV6-2 or TRBV6-3 and TRBJ2-7; D uncertain. The germline V gene has CDR1 MNHEY and CDR2 SVGEGT. This CDR3 is built from 15 residues. V was trimmed by 5 bases and J by 2 bases, leaving 16 bases between them. The CDR3 protein is CASSRSSPAPYEQYF. For the CDR3, the DNA is TGTGCCAGCAGTCGCTCTAGTCCCGCTCCCTACGAGCAGTACTTC.

Comment on this clonotype: A read error may explain this, as a much larger clone is one base away. No conserved phenylalanine or tryptophan ends this CDR3, so it is likely a read error. The chain joins TRBV7-6 to TRBJ2-7, with TRBD2 identical over 8 bases. The V and J ends lost 5 bases and 3 bases, in that order; junction bases with no gene match: 6. The CDR3 covers 14 residues. Germline lookup yields CDR1 SGHVS and CDR2 FNYEAQ. The CDR3 is CASSPREGNYEQYC. CDR3 bases: TGTGCCAGCAGCCCCCGGGAGGGGAACTACGAGCAGTACTGC.

This sequence joins TRBV13 and TRBJ1-2, with D unresolved. The germline V gene has CDR1 PRHDT and CDR2 FYEKMQ (reference sequence). CDR3 length: 12 residues. Trimming left V 5 bases short and J 7 bases short, with 11 bases between. CDR3 in DNA: TGTGCCAGCAGCACCTTTGAACGTGGCTACACCTTC. As protein: CASSTFERGYTF. The full variable domain, completed using reference TRBV13 and TRBJ1-2, is AAGVIQSPRHLIKEKRETATLKCYPIPRHDTVYWYQQGPGQDPQFLISFYEKMQSDKGSIPDRFSAQQFSDYHSELNMSSLELGDSALYFCASSTFERGYTFGSGTRLTVV.

This clonotype was seen ten or more times. The V call is TRBV29-1, the J call TRBJ1-2; maybe TRBD1 (5 bases). The CDR3 consists of 11 residues. The germline V gene encodes CDR1 SQVTM and CDR2 ANQGSEA. Trimming removed 1 base from V and 6 bases from J, with 6 bases in between. In DNA form, the CDR3 reads TGCAGCGTTGAAGCGGGGGATGGCTACACCTTC. This translates into CSVEAGDGYTF.

This clonotype has only a few counts. The V gene is TRBV29-1, the J gene TRBJ2-5, with 7 bases lining up with TRBD1. The CDR3 runs to 16 residues. V lost 0 bases to trimming and J lost 0 bases; unmatched junction nucleotides: 7. Germline values: CDR1 SQVTM, CDR2 ANQGSEA. DNA of the CDR3: TGCAGCGTTGAAGAGACAGGGAGCCCAAACCAAGAGACCCAGTACTTC. It specifies CSVEETGSPNQETQYF.

This clonotype was found many times. This chain joins TRBV29-1 and TRBJ2-5; tentatively, D is TRBD2 (5 bases). CDR1 and CDR2 (germline): SQVTM, ANQGSEA. Deletions cut 5 bases from V and 1 base from J, with 11 bases between. CDR3 length: 13 amino acids. The CDR3 nucleotides read TGCAGCGTTCTTGGGAGTGCCCAAGAGACCCAGTACTTC. Protein sequence: CSVLGSAQETQYF. The full variable domain, rest sourced from reference TRBV29-1 and TRBJ2-5, is SAVISQKPSRDICQRGTSLTIQCQVDSQVTMMFWYRQQPGQSLTLIATANQGSEATYESGFVIDKFPISRPNLTFSTLTVSNMSPEDSSIYLCSVLGSAQETQYFGPGTRLLVL.

This clonotype was seen ten or more times. The rearrangement uses TRBV20-1 and TRBJ1-2; D unclear. Germline CDR1 DFQATT, CDR2 SNEGSKA (reference sequence). This CDR3 has 12 amino acids. Trimming cost V 6 bases and J 8 bases, with 16 bases left between them. The DNA of the CDR3 is TGCAGTGCCGCAGGAGGCGCGGGGGGCTACACCTTC. Protein product: CSAAGGAGGYTF.

The DNA for the CDR3 is TGTGCCAGCAGTGGAATGACACCAGATACGCAGTATTTT. Amino acid sequence: CASSGMTPDTQYF. The chain recombines TRBV12-3 or TRBV12-4 with TRBJ2-3; the D is unclear. This CDR3 is built from 13 residues. V was clipped by 5 bases and J by 4 bases, with 10 bases between them.

The gene calls are TRBV27 and TRBJ2-4, with TRBD2 matching over 12 bases. This CDR3 is built from 17 residues. V lost 5 bases to trimming and J lost 0 bases; unmatched junction nucleotides: 5. CDR1 MNHEY and CDR2 SMNVEV come from the germline V gene (reference sequence). Here the CDR3 DNA reads TGTGCCAGCAGTGTCGGACTAGCGGGACCAGCCAAAAACATTCAGTACTTC. Its translation: CASSVGLAGPAKNIQYF.

J is TRBJ1-5 and V is TRBV29-1; the D gene is possibly TRBD1 (5 bases). Trimming removed 6 bases at V and 1 base at J, with 13 bases between. The CDR3 is 14 residues long. Germline CDR1 is SQVTM and CDR2 is ANQGSEA. The CDR3 bases are TGCAGCGTAGCAGACAGCGAGAGCAATCAGCCCCAGCATTTT. Translation: CSVADSESNQPQHF.

A remark on this clonotype: This may come from a read error, since a much larger clone is one base off. This chain links TRBV7-9 with TRBJ2-5; a weak D match, TRBD2 (5 bases). V was cut by 5 bases and J by 13 bases, with 23 bases left in between. CDR3 length: 14 residues. Germline lookup yields CDR1 SEHNR and CDR2 FQNEAQ (reference sequence). The chain's CDR3 is CASSLGLPGGERYF. Here the CDR3 DNA reads TGTGCCAGCAGCCTCGGGCTTCCCGGAGGCGAGCGGTACTTC.

This clonotype has at least ten counts. This chain links TRBV27 with TRBJ2-5; no firm D call. The V and J ends lost 5 bases and 0 bases respectively, with 7 bases between them. From germline, CDR1 is MNHEY and CDR2 SMNVEV (reference sequence). The CDR3 is 13 amino acids. The CDR3: CASSQSYQETQYF. DNA for the CDR3: TGTGCCAGCAGTCAAAGCTACCAAGAGACCCAGTACTTC.

This clonotype was counted a few times. The V and J genes are TRBV11-3 and TRBJ2-1, with D unresolved. V gave up 5 bases and J gave up 2 bases, with 22 bases separating them. The germline V gene has CDR1 SGHNT and CDR2 YENEEA. The CDR3 is made up of 18 amino acids. The CDR3 DNA reads TGTGCCAGCAGCCCCCGGGCAGGTAGAGACGCCACCTACAATGAGCAGTTCTTC. As protein: CASSPRAGRDATYNEQFF.

Only a few counts were recorded for this clonotype. The chain is built from TRBV10-3 and TRBJ2-7; D is undetermined. Between the trimmed V and J ends, which lost 7 bases and 5 bases, there was a span of 9 bases. Germline CDR1 is ENHRY and CDR2 is SYGVKD. The CDR3 consists of 11 residues. Here the CDR3 reads CAIKGNHEQYF. Written as DNA, the CDR3 is TGTGCCATCAAAGGTAACCACGAGCAGTACTTC.

This clonotype has ten or more counts. The chain combines TRBV6-5 with TRBJ2-7, with D tentatively TRBD1 or TRBD2 (5 bases each). Per germline, CDR1 MNHEY and CDR2 SVGAGI. V shed 10 bases and J shed 2 bases, with 12 bases lying between them. The CDR3 extends over 12 amino acids. Here the CDR3 DNA reads TGTGCCACCAGGGACCGAGCCTACGAGCAGTACTTC. This sequence encodes CATRDRAYEQYF.

This CDR3 reads CASSQAGGLGTF. The CDR3 region has the DNA TGTGCCAGCAGCCAAGCGGGGGGGCTGGGCACCTTC. V is TRBV3-1 and J is TRBJ1-2, with D possibly matching TRBD1 (6 bases). V was clipped by 1 base and J by 13 bases, with 13 bases between them. CDR1 and CDR2 from the germline V gene are LGHDT and YNNKEL (reference sequence). This CDR3 has 12 residues.

The chain couples TRBV2 to TRBJ2-1; unclear D gene. Trimming stripped 0 bases from V and 4 bases from J, with 7 bases between. Germline V gene lookup returns CDR1 SNHLY and CDR2 FYNNEI. CDR3 length: 14 amino acids. The CDR3: CASSEAKVYNEQFF. CDR3 bases: TGTGCCAGCAGTGAAGCGAAGGTGTACAATGAGCAGTTCTTC.

The V gene is TRBV30, the J gene TRBJ2-4, with TRBD2 matching 10 bases. The J segment lost 13 bases and the V segment lost 1 base, leaving 19 bases of the junction unmatched. The CDR3 covers 17 residues. Germline lookup yields CDR1 GTSNPN and CDR2 SVGIG (reference sequence). The CDR3 loop is CAWSGSPERGGLYEQYF. Here the CDR3 DNA reads TGTGCCTGGAGTGGATCCCCGGAGCGGGGGGGCCTCTATGAGCAGTACTTC.

The chain joins TRBV20-1 to TRBJ2-5, with unresolved D. Germline assignment: CDR1 DFQATT and CDR2 SNEGSKA (reference sequence). This CDR3 has 12 residues. V was pared by 2 bases and J by 11 bases, with 15 bases between. CDR3 nucleotides: TGCAGTGCTAGATACCTAGACAATGAGCAGTACTTC. Translated, it gives CSARYLDNEQYF.

There are a few counts of this clonotype. The rearrangement links TRBV28 to TRBJ2-2, with D possibly matching TRBD2 (7 bases). Trimming left V 6 bases short and J 5 bases short, with 13 bases between. Looked up from germline, CDR1 is MDHEN and CDR2 is SYDVKM. This CDR3 comprises 14 residues. This CDR3 reads CASSSGGPTGELFF. The CDR3 nucleotides are TGTGCCAGCAGCTCGGGGGGCCCAACCGGGGAGCTGTTTTTT.

This clonotype was counted only a few times. This chain joins TRBV7-9 and TRBJ1-2; D gene ambiguous. CDR3 length equals 14 residues. The V end was cut by 3 bases, the J end by 3 bases, with 11 bases between. Germline V lookup: CDR1 SEHNR, CDR2 FQNEAQ (reference sequence). CDR3 nucleotide sequence: TGTGCCAGCAGCTTTCGACGGACGGACTATGGCTACACCTTC. Its translation: CASSFRRTDYGYTF.

This clonotype appeared many times. The chain has TRBV29-1 and TRBJ2-1; 7 bases align to TRBD1. Germline-derived CDR1 and CDR2 are SQVTM and ANQGSEA. The V and J ends lost 4 bases and 5 bases, in that order; junction bases with no gene match: 5. There are 13 residues in the CDR3. CDR3 bases: TGCAGCGTTGCCCGGGACAGCAACAATGAGCAGTTCTTC. Residues: CSVARDSNNEQFF.

This clonotype appeared once. This chain connects TRBV10-3 to TRBJ2-5; 9 nucleotides align to TRBD2. Germline V gene sequence: CDR1 ENHRY, CDR2 SYGVKD. Trimming at V came to 8 bases and at J to 2 bases, leaving 6 bases not matched to a gene. This CDR3 spans 14 amino acids. As DNA, the CDR3 is TGTGCCATCGGGGCTAGCGGGGTACAAGAGACCCAGTACTTC. It translates to CAIGASGVQETQYF.

Comments on this clonotype: A read error is possible here, since a much larger clone lies one base away. The chain links TRBV29-1 to TRBJ2-5; tentatively, D is TRBD1 (6 bases). The J call is doubtful: the DNA matches TRBJ2-7 better. Per the germline V gene, CDR1 is SQVTM and CDR2 is ANQGSEA. The CDR3 totals 13 residues. CDR3 nucleotides: TGCAGCGTTGTACAGGGCAGGGGCCACGAGCAGTACTTC. Amino acids: CSVVQGRGHEQYF.

This clonotype was counted only a few times. The V gene is TRBV24-1, the J gene TRBJ2-7, with TRBD2 as a possible D gene (6 bases). The last part of the DNA fits TRBJ2-5 better; the J call may be wrong. From germline, CDR1 is KGHDR and CDR2 SFDVKD. This CDR3 has 14 amino acids. The CDR3 loop is CATSFRELPQTQYF. CDR3 coding DNA: TGTGCCACTAGCTTCCGGGAGCTCCCCCAGACCCAGTACTTC.

This clonotype was seen a handful of times. The chain uses TRBV3-1 and TRBJ2-1; D tentatively fits TRBD1 or TRBD2 (6 bases each). The CDR3 runs to 17 residues. The ends were cut back, 0 bases at V and 9 bases at J, with 21 bases in the middle. Germline CDR1 reads LGHDT; CDR2 reads YNNKEL (reference sequence). The CDR3 sequence: CASSQEFVIRGRAEQFF. In nucleotides, the CDR3 is TGTGCCAGCAGCCAAGAATTCGTTATCCGGGGGCGGGCTGAGCAGTTCTTC.

This clonotype was recorded at least ten times. This chain's CDR3 is CSANVGVETQYF. For the CDR3, the DNA is TGCAGTGCCAATGTGGGGGTAGAGACCCAGTACTTC. The chain employs TRBV20-1 and TRBJ2-5, with D perhaps given as TRBD1 or TRBD2 (5 bases each). Trimming pared 6 bases from V and 4 bases from J, leaving 12 bases between. Germline CDR1 DFQATT, CDR2 SNEGSKA (reference sequence). This CDR3 is 12 amino acids long.